This TCR beta chain emerged from a study of blood T cells in healthy people across ages. The study isolated at least 7 million PBMCs from each sample. Together with a sample-barcoded 5' primer, a J-beta primer mix was included in a second PCR lasting about 6 to 12 cycles. TCRdb called the 5' RACE reads again in MiXCR, with one record for every CDR3 protein. The data show 650,000 or so distinct CDR3 sequences, over 40% seen once. The CDR3 covers 14 residues. V was clipped by 0 bases and J by 4 bases, with 10 bases between them. Germline CDR1 is SGHRS and CDR2 is YFSETQ. The chain links TRBV5-1 to TRBJ1-2; D might be TRBD1 (6 bases). The sample comprised blood. This TCR derives from a woman aged 80 or over in good health. The CDR3 region has the DNA TGCGCCAGCAGCTTGGATGGGGGGCCCTATGGCTACACCTTC. Translating it yields CASSLDGGPYGYTF.